This T cell receptor beta chain was obtained from a study of cytomegalovirus exposure and HLA in healthy donors. Study information: It was reported in a later analysis that the same platform had been used for the 120 or so validation repertoires as for the approximately 730 first-cohort repertoires.

Notes on the study in general: According to a subsequent analysis, TCR clusters from the first cohort were inclined to appear together in the 120 or so validation repertoires.

This CDR3 has 17 residues. Germline assignment: CDR1 GTSNPN and CDR2 SVGIG (reference sequence). Losses at the gene ends were 5 bases for V and 1 base for J; bases not matched to a gene: 8. Sequencing used immunoSEQ multiplex PCR; TCRdb keeps in-frame clones, though not all of them. The table has approximately 200,000 clones, 80% to 90% seen once; the top ten hold 2.9%. With regard to this clone: Its antigen is undetermined.

This receptor was identified in a woman between 18 and 29 years old in good health and CMV-seronegative. The sample was PBMCs. This chain links TRBV30 with TRBJ2-6; 10 nucleotides agree with TRBD2. The CDR3 DNA reads TGTGCCTGGGAGCCGGGACTAGCGCTTTCTGGGGCCAACGTCCTGACTTTC. Its protein is CAWEPGLALSGANVLTF.